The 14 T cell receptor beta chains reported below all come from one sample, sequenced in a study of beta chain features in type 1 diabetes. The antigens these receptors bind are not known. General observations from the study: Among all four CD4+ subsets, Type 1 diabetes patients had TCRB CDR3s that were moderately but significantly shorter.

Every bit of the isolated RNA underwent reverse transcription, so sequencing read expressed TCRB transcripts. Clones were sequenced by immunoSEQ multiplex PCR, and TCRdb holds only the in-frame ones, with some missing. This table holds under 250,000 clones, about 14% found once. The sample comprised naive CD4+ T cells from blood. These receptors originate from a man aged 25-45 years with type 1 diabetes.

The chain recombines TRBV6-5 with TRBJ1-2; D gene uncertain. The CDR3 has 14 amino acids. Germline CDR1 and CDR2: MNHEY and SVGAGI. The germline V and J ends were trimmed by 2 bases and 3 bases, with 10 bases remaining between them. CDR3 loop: CASSYTDKDYGYTF. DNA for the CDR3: TGTGCCAGCAGTTACACAGACAAAGACTATGGCTACACCTTC.

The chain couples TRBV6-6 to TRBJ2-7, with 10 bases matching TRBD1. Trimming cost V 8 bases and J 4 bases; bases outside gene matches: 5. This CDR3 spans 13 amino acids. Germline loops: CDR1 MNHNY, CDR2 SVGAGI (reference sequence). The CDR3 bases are TGTGCCAGCCGGGACAGGGGTTTGTACGAGCAGTACTTC. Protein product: CASRDRGLYEQYF.

The DNA of the CDR3 is TGTGCCAGCTCAAAAAACAGGGGCGCTGACTATGGCTACACCTTC. Protein: CASSKNRGADYGYTF. This chain uses TRBV18 with TRBJ1-2, with 7 positions matching TRBD1. The CDR3 extends over 15 amino acids. V lost 5 bases, J lost 3 bases, and 9 bases stayed unmatched. Per germline, CDR1 KGHSH and CDR2 LQKENI. Supplemented by reference TRBV18 and TRBJ1-2, the full variable domain reads NAGVMQNPRHLVRRRGQEARLRCSPMKGHSHVYWYRQLPEEGLKFMVYLQKENIIDESGMPKERFSAEFPKEGPSILRIQQVVRGDSAAYFCASSKNRGADYGYTFGSGTRLTVV.

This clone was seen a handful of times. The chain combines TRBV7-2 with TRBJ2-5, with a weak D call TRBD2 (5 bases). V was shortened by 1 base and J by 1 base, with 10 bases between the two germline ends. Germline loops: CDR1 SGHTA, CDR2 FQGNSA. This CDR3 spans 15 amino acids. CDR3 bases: TGTGCCAGCAGCTTAGGTGGAGGTTCCCAAGAGACCCAGTACTTC. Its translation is CASSLGGGSQETQYF.

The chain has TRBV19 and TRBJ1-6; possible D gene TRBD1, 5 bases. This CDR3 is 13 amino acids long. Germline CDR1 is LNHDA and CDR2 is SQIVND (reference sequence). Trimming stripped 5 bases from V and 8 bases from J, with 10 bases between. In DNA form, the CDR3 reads TGTGCCAGTAGTGGGCAGGGTCATTCACCCCTCCACTTT. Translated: CASSGQGHSPLHF.

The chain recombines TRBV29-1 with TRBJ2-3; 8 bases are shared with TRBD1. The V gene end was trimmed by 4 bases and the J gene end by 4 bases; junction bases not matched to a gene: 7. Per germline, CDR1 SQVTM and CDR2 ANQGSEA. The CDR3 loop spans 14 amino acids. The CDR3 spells CSVADRGVADTQYF. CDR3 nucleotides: TGCAGCGTTGCCGACAGGGGCGTAGCAGATACGCAGTATTTT.

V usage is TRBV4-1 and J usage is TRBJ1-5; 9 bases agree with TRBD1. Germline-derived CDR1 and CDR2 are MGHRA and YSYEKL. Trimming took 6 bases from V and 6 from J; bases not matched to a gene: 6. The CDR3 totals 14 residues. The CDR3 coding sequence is TGCGCCAGCAGTCCCGGGACAGGGTTTCAGCCCCAGCATTTT. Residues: CASSPGTGFQPQHF.

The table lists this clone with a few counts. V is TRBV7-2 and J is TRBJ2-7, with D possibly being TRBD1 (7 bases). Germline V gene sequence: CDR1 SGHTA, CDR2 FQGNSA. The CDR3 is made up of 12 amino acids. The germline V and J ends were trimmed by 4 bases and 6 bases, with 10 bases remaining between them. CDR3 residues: CASSSQGGEQYF. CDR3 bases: TGTGCCAGCAGCTCCCAGGGGGGCGAGCAGTACTTC.

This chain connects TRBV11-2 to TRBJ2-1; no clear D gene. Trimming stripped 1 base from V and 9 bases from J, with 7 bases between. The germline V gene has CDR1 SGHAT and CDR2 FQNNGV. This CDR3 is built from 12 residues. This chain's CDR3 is CASSLVVGEQFF. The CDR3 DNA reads TGTGCCAGCAGCTTAGTGGTCGGTGAGCAGTTCTTC.

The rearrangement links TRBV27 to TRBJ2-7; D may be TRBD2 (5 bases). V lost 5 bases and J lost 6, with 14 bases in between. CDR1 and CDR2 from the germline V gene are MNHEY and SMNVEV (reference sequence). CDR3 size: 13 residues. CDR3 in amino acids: CASSRTPGSEQYF. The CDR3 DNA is TGTGCCAGCAGTCGAACCCCGGGAAGCGAGCAGTACTTC.

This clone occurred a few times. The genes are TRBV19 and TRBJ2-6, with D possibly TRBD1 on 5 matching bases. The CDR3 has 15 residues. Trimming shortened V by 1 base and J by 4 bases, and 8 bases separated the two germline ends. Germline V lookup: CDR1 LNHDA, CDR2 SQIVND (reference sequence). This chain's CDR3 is CASSIVGPGANVLTF. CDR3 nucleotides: TGTGCCAGTAGTATAGTGGGGCCCGGGGCCAACGTCCTGACTTTC.

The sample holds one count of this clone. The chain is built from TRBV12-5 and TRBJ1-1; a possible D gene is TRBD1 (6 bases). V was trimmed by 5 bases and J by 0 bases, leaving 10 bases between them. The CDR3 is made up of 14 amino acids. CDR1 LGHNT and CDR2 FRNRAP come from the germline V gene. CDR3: CASGHRVMNTEAFF. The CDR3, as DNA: TGTGCTAGTGGTCACAGGGTAATGAACACTGAAGCTTTCTTT.

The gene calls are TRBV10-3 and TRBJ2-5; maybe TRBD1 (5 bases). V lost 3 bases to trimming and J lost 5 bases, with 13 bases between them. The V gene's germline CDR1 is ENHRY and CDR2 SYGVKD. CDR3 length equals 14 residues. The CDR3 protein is CAISDSRAGETQYF. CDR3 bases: TGTGCCATCAGTGATTCCAGGGCTGGGGAGACCCAGTACTTC.

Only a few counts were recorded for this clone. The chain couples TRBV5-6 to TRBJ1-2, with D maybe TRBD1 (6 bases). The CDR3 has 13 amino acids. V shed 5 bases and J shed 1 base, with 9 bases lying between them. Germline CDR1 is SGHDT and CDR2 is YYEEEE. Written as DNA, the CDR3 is TGTGCCAGCAGACCGGACAGTAACTATGGCTACACCTTC. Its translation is CASRPDSNYGYTF. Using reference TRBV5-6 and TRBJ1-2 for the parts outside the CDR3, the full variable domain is DAGVTQSPTHLIKTRGQQVTLRCSPKSGHDTVSWYQQALGQGPQFIFQYYEEEERQRGNFPDRFSGHQFPNYSSELNVNALLLGDSALYLCASRPDSNYGYTFGSGTRLTVV.